This TCR beta chain was captured in a study of cytotoxic CD8 clonotypes in ibrutinib-treated CLL. The data were produced by immunoSEQ multiplex PCR, yet TCRdb's version contains in-frame clones alone and is incomplete. The data hold 100,000 to 150,000 clones, with approximately 83% observed a single time. A note on this clone: The antigen is undetermined.

Per germline, CDR1 MNHEY and CDR2 SMNVEV (reference sequence). J gave up 0 bases and V 3 bases, and 12 bases lay outside the gene matches. The length of the CDR3 is 18 residues. Study results and limitations: Ibrutinib response saw clonality rise, and progression saw it return toward baseline.

The specimen comprised PBMCs, sampled after 24 months of ibrutinib treatment. This receptor was obtained from a human donor with chronic lymphocytic leukemia. V and J are TRBV27 and TRBJ1-2; TRBD1 agrees at 8 bases. As DNA, the CDR3 is TGTGCCAGCAGTTTGGCTCGGACAGGGTCCATTTCTAACTATGGCTACACCTTC. It specifies CASSLARTGSISNYGYTF.